Presented here are 32 T cell receptor beta chains from one specimen sequenced in a study of blood T cell repertoires in COVID-19. This table comes from immunoSEQ multiplex PCR, and its TCRdb copy is limited to in-frame clones, with some not included. The repertoire holds nearly 85,000 clones, with around four fifths as singletons. Source material: peripheral blood. The receptors shown here come from a woman in her fifties or sixties with acute or convalescent COVID-19.

V is TRBV12-2 and J is TRBJ1-1; TRBD1 reflects the table's D call only, with no check against the DNA. TRBV12-2 is tagged as a pseudogene. This CDR3 has 12 amino acids. As DNA, the CDR3 is TGTGCAAGTCGCTCAGGGGGCACTGAAGCTTTCTTT. Protein: CASRSGGTEAFF.

The rearrangement uses TRBV6-6 and TRBJ2-3; tentatively, D is TRBD2 (6 bases). Germline V gives CDR1 MNHNY, CDR2 SVGAGI (reference sequence). With 11 bases removed from V and 2 bases from J, the gap between germline ends came to 23 bases. This CDR3 is built from 16 residues. CDR3 bases: TGTGCCCATCAGGAACTAGCCGGGACGACCACAGATACGCAGTATTTT. This sequence encodes CAHQELAGTTTDTQYF.

The rearrangement uses TRBV4-1 and TRBJ2-1; the D gene is possibly TRBD2 (5 bases). CDR3 length: 16 amino acids. The germline gives CDR1 MGHRA, CDR2 YSYEKL. V gave up 1 base and J gave up 2 bases, with 12 bases separating them. The CDR3 here is CASSQAAVYPYNEQFF. In DNA form, the CDR3 reads TGCGCCAGCAGCCAAGCAGCGGTTTATCCCTACAATGAGCAGTTCTTC.

The chain recombines TRBV10-2 with TRBJ2-3, with D unclear. CDR1 and CDR2 (germline): WSHSY, SAAADI. Trimming cost V 5 bases and J 6 bases, with 12 bases left between them. The CDR3 is made up of 13 amino acids. DNA of the CDR3: TGCGCCAGCAGTCCAGCTATCGGGGATACGCAGTATTTT. This translates into CASSPAIGDTQYF.

Of note for this clone: Additional DNA sequences in this sample encode the identical CDR3. The chain links TRBV2 to TRBJ1-1; tentatively, D is TRBD1 (5 bases). In germline, CDR1 is SNHLY, CDR2 FYNNEI. Trimming stripped 6 bases from V and 2 bases from J, with 10 bases between. CDR3 size: 13 residues. In DNA, the CDR3 is TGTGCCAGCAGAGGGGATTCTAACACTGAAGCTTTCTTT. As protein: CASRGDSNTEAFF.

The chain has TRBV3-1 (or the pseudogene TRBV3-2) and TRBJ1-1, with 9 bases aligning to TRBD1. The germline V gene has CDR1 LGHDT and CDR2 YNNKEL (reference sequence). V lost 1 base to trimming and J lost 3 bases; unmatched junction nucleotides: 0. The CDR3 length is 14 residues. Here the CDR3 reads CASSQGQGDTEAFF. CDR3 nucleotide sequence: TGTGCCAGCAGCCAAGGACAGGGGGACACTGAAGCTTTCTTT.

The chain employs TRBV7-8 and TRBJ2-1, with 10 bases fitting TRBD2. Germline lookup yields CDR1 SGHVS and CDR2 FQNEAQ. The CDR3 runs to 14 residues. Losses at the gene ends were 6 bases for V and 4 bases for J; bases not matched to a gene: 3. CDR3 DNA sequence: TGTGCCAGCAGGTTTAGCGGGGGGTACAATGAGCAGTTCTTC. As protein: CASRFSGGYNEQFF.

The CDR3 is CASSLVEQLGTDTQYF. Written as DNA, the CDR3 is TGTGCCAGCAGCTTGGTGGAACAGCTCGGCACAGATACGCAGTATTTT. The genes are TRBV5-4 and TRBJ2-3; D not certain. This CDR3 has 16 residues. CDR1 SGHNT and CDR2 YYREEE come from the germline V gene (reference sequence). V was shortened by 0 bases and J by 1 base, with 12 bases between the two germline ends.

The chain has TRBV29-1 and TRBJ1-2; 9 bases match TRBD1. Unmatched junction bases numbered 7, after V lost 3 bases and J lost 8 bases. Per germline, CDR1 SQVTM and CDR2 ANQGSEA. The CDR3 extends over 13 amino acids. DNA for the CDR3: TGCAGCGTTGATGACAGGGGGGACAGAGGCTACACCTTC. Encoded protein: CSVDDRGDRGYTF.

V gene TRBV5-5 combines with J gene TRBJ1-6; no clear D gene. This CDR3 has 15 amino acids. Trimming took off 0 bases at V and 6 bases at J, with 10 bases between the two ends. The V gene's germline CDR1 is SGHKS and CDR2 YYEKEE (reference sequence). In DNA, the CDR3 is TGTGCCAGCAGCTTGGAACAGATGCTTAATTCACCCCTCCACTTT. Translated: CASSLEQMLNSPLHF.

The chain has TRBV4-2 and TRBJ1-2; D call uncertain. This CDR3 has 14 residues. V gave up 6 bases and J gave up 0 bases, with 11 bases separating them. Per germline, CDR1 LGHNA and CDR2 YNFKEQ. DNA of the CDR3: TGTGCCAGCAGTGACATCGATACTAACTATGGCTACACCTTC. Translated: CASSDIDTNYGYTF.

The chain has TRBV7-2 and TRBJ2-1, with a possible D match to TRBD1 (6 bases). Germline CDR1 reads SGHTA; CDR2 reads FQGNSA. The CDR3 spans 17 residues. V gave up 5 bases and J gave up 0 bases, with 17 bases separating them. The CDR3 spells CASSRAWQGSSYNEQFF. The CDR3 nucleotides are TGTGCCAGCAGCCGGGCGTGGCAGGGGAGCTCCTACAATGAGCAGTTCTTC. Filled out from reference TRBV7-2 and TRBJ2-1, the complete variable domain reads GAGVSQSPSNKVTEKGKDVELRCDPISGHTALYWYRQSLGQGLEFLIYFQGNSAPDKSGLPSDRFSAERTGGSVSTLTIQRTQQEDSAVYLCASSRAWQGSSYNEQFFGPGTRLTVL.

The CDR3 nucleotides are TGTGCCTGGACCTCCAGGGCCCCACCCCTCCACTTT. Translating gives CAWTSRAPPLHF. This sequence joins TRBV30 and TRBJ1-6; a possible D gene is TRBD1 (5 bases). The CDR3 consists of 12 residues. Trimming left V 4 bases short and J 11 bases short, with 12 bases between. Germline lookup yields CDR1 GTSNPN and CDR2 SVGIG (reference sequence).

V is TRBV2 and J is TRBJ2-5, with 10 bases identical to TRBD2. The CDR3 runs to 14 residues. CDR1 and CDR2 from the germline V gene are SNHLY and FYNNEI. The junction had 6 bases not matched to a gene; V was cut back by 6 bases and J by 5 bases. The chain's CDR3 is CASSLAGAEETQYF. The CDR3 DNA reads as TGTGCCAGCAGCCTAGCGGGAGCTGAGGAGACCCAGTACTTC.

The V call is TRBV7-6, the J call TRBJ1-6; TRBD1 matches at 8 bases. The germline V gene has CDR1 SGHVS and CDR2 FNYEAQ. Trimming at V came to 1 base and at J to 7 bases, leaving 15 bases not matched to a gene. The length of the CDR3 is 19 residues. CDR3 in DNA: TGTGCCAGCAGCTTAGGAGTTTCTGTCGCAGGACAGGGAAATTCACCCCTCCACTTT. Its translation is CASSLGVSVAGQGNSPLHF.

The chain is built from TRBV28 and TRBJ2-1; a possible D gene is TRBD2 (6 bases). V lost 7 bases to trimming and J lost 6 bases, with 13 bases between them. The CDR3 consists of 13 residues. CDR1 and CDR2 (germline): MDHEN, SYDVKM. DNA for the CDR3: TGTGCCAGCAACATCCCCGGGGGCAATGAGCAGTTCTTC. Residues: CASNIPGGNEQFF.

The chain combines TRBV25-1 with TRBJ1-2; D is undetermined. The V gene lost 5 bases and the J gene lost 6 bases, with 13 bases spanning the gap. The CDR3 runs 13 residues. The germline CDR1 and CDR2 sequences are MGHDK and SYGVNS. DNA for the CDR3: TGTGCCAGCAGTCGGCACCCCGGGGATGGCTACACCTTC. Its protein product is CASSRHPGDGYTF.

V gene TRBV19 combines with J gene TRBJ1-1; 9 bases match TRBD1. From germline, CDR1 is LNHDA and CDR2 SQIVND (reference sequence). CDR3 length equals 15 residues. V shed 5 bases, J shed 1 base, and the junction held 5 bases outside the gene matches. CDR3 coding DNA: TGTGCCAGTAGTCTACAGGGGGCGGGGAACACTGAAGCTTTCTTT. It translates to CASSLQGAGNTEAFF.

The chain recombines TRBV7-3 with TRBJ2-1; D is undetermined. Germline assignment: CDR1 SGHTA and CDR2 FQGTGA. Trimming pared 2 bases from V and 5 bases from J, leaving 10 bases between. The CDR3 extends over 14 amino acids. The CDR3 spells CASSLSSANNEQFF. The CDR3 DNA reads TGTGCCAGCAGCTTATCGTCCGCGAACAATGAGCAGTTCTTC.

V gene TRBV19 combines with J gene TRBJ2-7, with D perhaps TRBD1 (5 bases). The CDR3 loop spans 20 amino acids. In germline, CDR1 is LNHDA, CDR2 SQIVND (reference sequence). The V end lost 5 bases, the J end lost 2 bases, and 31 bases lay between the germline ends. CDR3 nucleotides: TGTGCCAGTAGTCACCAGACCTTCGACAGCCGAAAGGCGAGCCCCTACGAGCAGTACTTC. This sequence encodes CASSHQTFDSRKASPYEQYF.

The chain combines TRBV18 with TRBJ1-1; D unclear. V lost 3 bases to trimming and J lost 8 bases, with 16 bases between them. The CDR3 is 14 residues long. The germline CDR1 and CDR2 sequences are KGHSH and LQKENI. CDR3 sequence reads: CASSPGGQEGEAFF. The DNA for the CDR3 is TGTGCCAGCTCACCCGGCGGGCAGGAGGGCGAAGCTTTCTTT.

V gene TRBV2 combines with J gene TRBJ1-6; the D is unclear. The germline gives CDR1 SNHLY, CDR2 FYNNEI. Trimming pared 4 bases from V and 6 bases from J, leaving 13 bases between. There are 15 residues in the CDR3. The CDR3 protein is CASSVYPPPNSPLHF. The CDR3 nucleotides read TGTGCCAGCAGTGTATATCCCCCTCCTAATTCACCCCTCCACTTT.

The chain carries TRBV20-1 and TRBJ1-2; D perhaps matches TRBD1 (5 bases). The CDR3 contains 12 residues. V dropped 3 bases and J dropped 5 bases, with 10 bases sitting between them. Germline-derived CDR1 and CDR2 are DFQATT and SNEGSKA (reference sequence). CDR3: CSASRAGYGYTF. The CDR3 DNA is TGCAGTGCTAGTAGGGCAGGGTATGGCTACACCTTC.

This sequence joins TRBV7-8 and TRBJ2-7; the D is unclear. The CDR3 extends over 11 amino acids. V lost 1 base and J 7 bases, leaving 5 bases between the germline ends. CDR1 is SGHVS and CDR2 is FQNEAQ in the germline V gene. CDR3 nucleotides: TGTGCCAGCAGCTTAGGGCTGGAGCAGTACTTC. Protein product: CASSLGLEQYF. Filled out from reference TRBV7-8 and TRBJ2-7, the complete variable domain reads GAGVSQSPRYKVAKRGQDVALRCDPISGHVSLFWYQQALGQGPEFLTYFQNEAQLDKSGLPSDRFFAERPEGSVSTLKIQRTQQEDSAVYLCASSLGLEQYFGPGTRLTVT.

A few counts support this clone. The chain recombines TRBV21-1 with TRBJ2-7; the table's TRBD2 call for D was not verified on the DNA. TRBV21-1 corresponds to a pseudogene. The CDR3 has 16 amino acids. The CDR3 region is CASSGRDGKTPGEQYF. The CDR3 bases are TGTGCCAGCAGCGGTCGAGACGGAAAGACTCCGGGCGAGCAGTACTTC.

This clone was seen a few times. The V gene is TRBV5-1, the J gene TRBJ2-3; D possibly corresponds to TRBD1 (6 bases). The V and J ends lost 3 bases and 2 bases respectively, with 10 bases between them. The CDR3 length is 14 residues. The germline V gene has CDR1 SGHRS and CDR2 YFSETQ. CDR3 nucleotides: TGCGCCAGCAGCTCTGGACAGTACACAGATACGCAGTATTTT. It encodes CASSSGQYTDTQYF.

The J gene is TRBJ2-1, the V gene TRBV4-2, with no clear D. Germline CDR1 LGHNA, CDR2 YNFKEQ. V was clipped by 1 base and J by 0 bases, with 7 bases between them. This CDR3 is 15 amino acids long. CDR3 sequence (DNA): TGTGCCAGCAGCCAAGGGCTAGACTCCTACAATGAGCAGTTCTTC. It codes for CASSQGLDSYNEQFF.

This chain's CDR3 is CASSTQTTRRGEQYF. CDR3 bases: TGTGCCAGTAGTACCCAAACGACACGCCGGGGCGAGCAGTACTTC. The chain joins TRBV19 to TRBJ2-7; possibly TRBD2 for D (5 bases). Germline CDR1 LNHDA, CDR2 SQIVND (reference sequence). This CDR3 contains 15 residues. V lost 4 bases to trimming and J lost 6 bases, with 19 bases between them.

The genes are TRBV5-6 and TRBJ1-2; 9 bases agree with TRBD1. Losses at the gene ends were 4 bases for V and 4 bases for J; bases not matched to a gene: 11. Per germline, CDR1 SGHDT and CDR2 YYEEEE. The CDR3 loop spans 16 amino acids. In nucleotides, the CDR3 is TGTGCCAGCAGCCCAGACCCGGGACAGGGTGCCTATGGCTACACCTTC. Its translation is CASSPDPGQGAYGYTF.

The chain is built from TRBV7-2 and TRBJ1-5, with TRBD1 as a possible D gene (5 bases). Trimming stripped 4 bases from V and 6 bases from J, with 16 bases between. CDR1 and CDR2 from the germline V gene are SGHTA and FQGNSA. The CDR3 consists of 15 residues. CDR3 nucleotide sequence: TGTGCCAGCAGCTCATCCCCAGGGATAGGTCAGCCCCAGCATTTT. This translates into CASSSSPGIGQPQHF.

V and J are TRBV28 and TRBJ2-1; 7 positions match TRBD2. Germline CDR1 is MDHEN and CDR2 is SYDVKM. J gave up 6 bases and V 6 bases, and 17 bases lay outside the gene matches. The length of the CDR3 is 17 residues. CDR3 protein: CASRSLGGSLLRNEQFF. The CDR3 DNA reads as TGTGCCAGCAGATCTCTAGGCGGGAGCCTCCTCCGCAATGAGCAGTTCTTC.

The rearrangement joins TRBV19 to TRBJ1-4, with a weak D call TRBD1 (5 bases). The germline V gene encodes CDR1 LNHDA and CDR2 SQIVND (reference sequence). The CDR3 is 15 residues long. V was clipped by 3 bases and J by 8 bases, with 16 bases between them. Written as DNA, the CDR3 is TGTGCCAGTAGTATCGACCAGGGAATAGGGGAAAAACTGTTTTTT. It translates to CASSIDQGIGEKLFF.